This T cell receptor beta chain came from a study of T cells in Graves' hyperthyroidism and ophthalmopathy. Study-wide findings and caveats: A model of 13 V-J features distinguished ophthalmopathy from stable hyperthyroidism.

A patient was excluded if there was uncontrolled infection, other autoimmune disease, pregnancy or lactation. The study based diagnoses on clinical symptoms, serum thyroxine and TRAb, thyroid ultrasound and orbital computed tomography. There were TCR beta CDR3 regions amplified from RNA transcripts. The HTBI set primed first-round TCR CDR3 RT-PCR. One entry per CDR3 protein results from TCRdb running MiXCR on the multiplex PCR reads. The repertoire has fewer than 350,000 distinct CDR3 sequences, 21% of them found once; the top ten carry less than 65%. Comments on this clonotype: The antigen remains undetermined.

The CDR3 spans 14 residues. V shed 6 bases and J 6 bases; nucleotides not matched to a gene: 9. Germline CDR1 SGHAT, CDR2 FQNNGV. The V and J genes are TRBV11-2 and TRBJ2-5; TRBD1 matches at 8 bases. The sequencing input was blood. This clonotype was sampled from a woman between 50 and 59 years old with Graves' hyperthyroidism. This chain's CDR3 is CASSRQGTAKTQYF. Written as DNA, the CDR3 is TGTGCCAGCAGTAGACAGGGGACGGCCAAGACCCAGTACTTC.